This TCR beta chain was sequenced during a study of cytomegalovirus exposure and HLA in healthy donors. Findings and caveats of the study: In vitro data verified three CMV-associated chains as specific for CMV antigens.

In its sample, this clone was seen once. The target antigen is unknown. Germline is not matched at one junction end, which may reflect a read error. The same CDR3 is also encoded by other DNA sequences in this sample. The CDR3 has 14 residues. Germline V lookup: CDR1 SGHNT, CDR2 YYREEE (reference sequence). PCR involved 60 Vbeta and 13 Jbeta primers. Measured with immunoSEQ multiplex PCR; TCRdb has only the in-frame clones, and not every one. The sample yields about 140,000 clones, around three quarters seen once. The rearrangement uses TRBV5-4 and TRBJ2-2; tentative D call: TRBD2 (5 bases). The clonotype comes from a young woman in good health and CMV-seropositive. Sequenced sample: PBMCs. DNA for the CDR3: TGCGCCAGCAGCCACCTCAGCGGTACCGGGGAGCTGTTTTTT. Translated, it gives CASSHLSGTGELFF.